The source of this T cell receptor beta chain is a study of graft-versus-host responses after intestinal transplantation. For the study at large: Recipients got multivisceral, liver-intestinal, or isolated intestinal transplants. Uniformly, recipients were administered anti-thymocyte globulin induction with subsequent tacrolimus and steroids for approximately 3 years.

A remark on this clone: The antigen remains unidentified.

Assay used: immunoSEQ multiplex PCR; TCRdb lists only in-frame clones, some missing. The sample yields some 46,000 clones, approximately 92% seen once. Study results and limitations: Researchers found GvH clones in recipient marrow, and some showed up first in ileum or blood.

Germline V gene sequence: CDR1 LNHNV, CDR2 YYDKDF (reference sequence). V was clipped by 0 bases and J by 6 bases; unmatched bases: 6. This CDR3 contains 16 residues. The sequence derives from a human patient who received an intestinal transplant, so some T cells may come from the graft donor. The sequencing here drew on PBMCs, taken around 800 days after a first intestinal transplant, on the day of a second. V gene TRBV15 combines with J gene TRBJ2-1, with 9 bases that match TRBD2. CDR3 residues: CATSRDLGTSSNEQFF. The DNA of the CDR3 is TGTGCCACCAGCAGAGATTTAGGGACTAGCTCCAATGAGCAGTTCTTC.